A selection of T cell receptor beta chains follows, all from one sample in a study of blood T cell repertoires in COVID-19. The data were produced by immunoSEQ multiplex PCR, yet TCRdb's version contains in-frame clones alone and is incomplete. The sample has 160,000 or so clones, roughly 90% seen once. Sequencing was carried out using PBMCs or T cells enriched from blood (not recorded which). Receptors originate from a woman between 50 and 59 years old who had recovered from COVID-19. Both conserved end residues are trimmed from each CDR3. The D gene is left open where the match is weak. Clone size is shown for a subset of rows, as once, few, many or a class of expanded clone.

CDR3aa	abundance	d_gene	v_gene	j_gene
ASSLDGSGAF	-	-	TRBV5-4	TRBJ1-1
ASTNPVQGSYEQY	-	-	TRBV5-5	TRBJ2-7
ASSLGGGADTQY	-	TRBD2	TRBV5-1	TRBJ2-3
ASTLAGGPSGEQF	-	TRBD2	TRBV5-5	TRBJ2-1
ASSYPTLGTDTQY	-	-	TRBV6-5	TRBJ2-3
ATPSGAGRTDTQY	-	TRBD2	TRBV6-5	TRBJ2-3
ASRRQQDFSQPQH	-	-	TRBV19	TRBJ1-5
ASSPDRGLSPLH	-	TRBD1	TRBV18	TRBJ1-6
ASSQDLGGTEAF	-	-	TRBV4-3	TRBJ1-1
ASSTLGEGGVNYGYT	-	-	TRBV9	TRBJ1-2
ASSQVSNGGRETQY	-	-	TRBV4-2	TRBJ2-5
ASSTSRTGVYGYT	-	TRBD1	TRBV19	TRBJ1-2
SVETGGMGYT	-	-	TRBV29-1	TRBJ1-2
ASSLKGGGEAF	-	TRBD1	TRBV5-4	TRBJ1-1
ASSLVPGSIETQY	-	-	TRBV5-1	TRBJ2-5
ASTLGTGLSGYGYT	-	-	TRBV19	TRBJ1-2
ASSIRQGNQPQH	-	-	TRBV19	TRBJ1-5
ASTLTGTGGAEGIGLF	-	TRBD1	TRBV7-3	TRBJ1-4
ASSPGQAEAF	-	TRBD1	TRBV6-5	TRBJ1-1
ASSPSGGGTDTQY	-	TRBD2	TRBV5-4	TRBJ2-3
ASSSTRDEQF	-	-	TRBV2	TRBJ2-1
ASVKVVGGEETQY	-	-	TRBV11-3	TRBJ2-5
ASSLELGQETQY	-	-	TRBV5-4	TRBJ2-5
ASSIGGDTEAF	once	-	TRBV19	TRBJ1-1
ASSPMRGLNTEAF	once	-	TRBV9	TRBJ1-1
ATSRVRQGRNEQF	-	TRBD1	TRBV15	TRBJ2-1
ASSPTGFSTDTQY	-	TRBD1	TRBV6-2/TRBV6-3	TRBJ2-3
ASSLERDYYNEQF	-	TRBD2	TRBV7-2	TRBJ2-1
ASSSDREQSNTIY	-	-	TRBV18	TRBJ1-3
SVGTRSSYEQY	-	-	TRBV29-1	TRBJ2-7
ATSDRKSDRALYGYT	-	TRBD1	TRBV24-1	TRBJ1-2
ASSLAGLSGTSWL	-	-	TRBV7-9	TRBJ1-1
ASSPTGVALYGYT	-	TRBD1	TRBV9	TRBJ1-2
ASAYRAKTGELF	-	-	TRBV7-8	TRBJ2-2
ASSYFQTGPTEAF	-	TRBD1	TRBV6-5	TRBJ1-1
ASSYTRRGAEGYT	-	-	TRBV6-2/TRBV6-3	TRBJ1-2
ASSPTRRGGGTDTQY	-	TRBD2	TRBV7-3	TRBJ2-3
ASHPRPGSYNEQF	few	-	TRBV10-2	TRBJ2-1
ASSQDDRGGGETQY	-	TRBD2	TRBV4-2	TRBJ2-5
AWSGGTGGVGNTEAF	-	TRBD1	TRBV30	TRBJ1-1
ASSFGGGAREQF	-	-	TRBV7-2	TRBJ2-1
ASSSPGGLEQY	-	-	TRBV11-3	TRBJ2-7
ASSDRGNRRNTIY	-	TRBD1	TRBV28	TRBJ1-3
ASSPGGRSSEQY	few	-	TRBV7-3	TRBJ2-7
ASSSAQGRFNEQF	-	-	TRBV7-9	TRBJ2-1
SVGQANTEAF	-	-	TRBV29-1	TRBJ1-1